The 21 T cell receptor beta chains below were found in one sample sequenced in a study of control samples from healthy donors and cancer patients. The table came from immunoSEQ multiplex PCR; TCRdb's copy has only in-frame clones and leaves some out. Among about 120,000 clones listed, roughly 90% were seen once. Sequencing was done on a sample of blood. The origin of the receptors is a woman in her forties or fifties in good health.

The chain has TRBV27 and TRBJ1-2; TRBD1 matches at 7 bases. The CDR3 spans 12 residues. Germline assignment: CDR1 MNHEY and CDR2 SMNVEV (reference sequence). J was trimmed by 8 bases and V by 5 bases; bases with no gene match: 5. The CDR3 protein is CASSERGRGYTF. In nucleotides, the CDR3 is TGTGCCAGCAGTGAGAGGGGGCGCGGCTACACCTTC.

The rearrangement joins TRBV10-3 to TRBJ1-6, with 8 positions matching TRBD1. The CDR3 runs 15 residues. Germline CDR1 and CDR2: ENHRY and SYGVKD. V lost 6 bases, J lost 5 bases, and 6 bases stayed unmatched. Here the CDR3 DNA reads TGTGCCATCAGGGCAACGGGACAGGATAATTCACCCCTCCACTTT. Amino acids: CAIRATGQDNSPLHF.

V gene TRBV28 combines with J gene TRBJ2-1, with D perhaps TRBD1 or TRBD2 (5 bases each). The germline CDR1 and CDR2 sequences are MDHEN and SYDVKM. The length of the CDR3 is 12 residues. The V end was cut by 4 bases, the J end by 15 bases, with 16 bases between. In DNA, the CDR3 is TGTGCCAGCAGTTCCGGGACCCCTCGTGCGTTCTTC. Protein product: CASSSGTPRAFF.

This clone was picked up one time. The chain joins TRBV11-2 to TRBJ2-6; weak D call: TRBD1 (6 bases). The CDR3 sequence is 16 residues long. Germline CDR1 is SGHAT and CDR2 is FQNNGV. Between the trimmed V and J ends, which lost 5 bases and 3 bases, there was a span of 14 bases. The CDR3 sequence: CASSVVTGFGANVLTF. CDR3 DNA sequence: TGTGCCAGCAGCGTAGTAACAGGGTTTGGGGCCAACGTCCTGACTTTC.

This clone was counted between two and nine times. CDR3: CASSHMYSTTNEKLFF. The CDR3 bases are TGTGCCAGCAGTCATATGTACAGTACAACTAATGAAAAACTGTTTTTT. V gene TRBV6-6 combines with J gene TRBJ1-4; unclear D gene. With 5 bases removed from V and 0 bases from J, the gap between germline ends came to 13 bases. CDR1 and CDR2 from the germline V gene are MNHNY and SVGAGI (reference sequence). CDR3 size: 16 residues.

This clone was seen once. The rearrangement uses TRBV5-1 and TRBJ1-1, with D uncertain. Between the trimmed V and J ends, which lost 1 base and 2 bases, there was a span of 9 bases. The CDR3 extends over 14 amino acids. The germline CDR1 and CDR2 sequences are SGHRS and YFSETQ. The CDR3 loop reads CASSLIYQNTEAFF. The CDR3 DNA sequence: TGCGCCAGCAGCTTGATATATCAAAACACTGAAGCTTTCTTT.

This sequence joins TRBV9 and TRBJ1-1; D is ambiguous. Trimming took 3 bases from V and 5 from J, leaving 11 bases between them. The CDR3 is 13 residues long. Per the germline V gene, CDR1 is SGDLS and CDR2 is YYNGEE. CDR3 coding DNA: TGTGCCAGCAGCGGCGGACTGCTGACTGAAGCTTTCTTT. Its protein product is CASSGGLLTEAFF.

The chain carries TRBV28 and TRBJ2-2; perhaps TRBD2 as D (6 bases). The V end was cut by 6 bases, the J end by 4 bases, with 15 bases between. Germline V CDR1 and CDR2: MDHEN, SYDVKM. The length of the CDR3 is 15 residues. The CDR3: CASSSAGGATGELFF. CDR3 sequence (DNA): TGTGCCAGCAGCTCGGCGGGCGGGGCCACCGGGGAGCTGTTTTTT.

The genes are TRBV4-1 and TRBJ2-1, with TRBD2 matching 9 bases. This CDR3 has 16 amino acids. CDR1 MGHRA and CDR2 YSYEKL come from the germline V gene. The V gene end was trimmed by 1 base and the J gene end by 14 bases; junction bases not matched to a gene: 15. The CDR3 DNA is TGCGCCAGCAGCCAAGGTAGGACTAGCGACCCGGGGGACGAGTTCTTC. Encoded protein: CASSQGRTSDPGDEFF.

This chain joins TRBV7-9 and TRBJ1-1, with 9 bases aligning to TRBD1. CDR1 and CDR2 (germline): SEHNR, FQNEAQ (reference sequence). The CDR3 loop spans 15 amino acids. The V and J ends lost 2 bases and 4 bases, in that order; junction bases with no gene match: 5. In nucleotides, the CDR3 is TGTGCCAGCAGCTTATACACAGGGGGCGGCACTGAAGCTTTCTTT. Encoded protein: CASSLYTGGGTEAFF.

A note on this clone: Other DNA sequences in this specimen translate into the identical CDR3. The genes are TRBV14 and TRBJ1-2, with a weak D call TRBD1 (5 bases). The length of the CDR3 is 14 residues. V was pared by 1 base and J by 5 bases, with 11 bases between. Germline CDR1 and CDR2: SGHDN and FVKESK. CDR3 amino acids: CASSQGQGNYGYTF. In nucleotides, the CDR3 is TGTGCCAGCAGCCAAGGGCAGGGCAATTATGGCTACACCTTC.

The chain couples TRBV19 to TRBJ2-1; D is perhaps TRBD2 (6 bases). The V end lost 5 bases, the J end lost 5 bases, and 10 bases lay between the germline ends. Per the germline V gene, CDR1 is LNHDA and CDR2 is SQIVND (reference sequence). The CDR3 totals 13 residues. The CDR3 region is CASSSGVNNEQFF. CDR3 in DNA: TGTGCCAGTAGTTCGGGGGTAAACAATGAGCAGTTCTTC.

Here the CDR3 reads CASSLALRGGMDEQYF. CDR3 sequence (DNA): TGTGCCAGCAGCTTAGCTCTCAGGGGTGGGATGGACGAGCAGTACTTC. This sequence joins TRBV7-9 and TRBJ2-7, with D perhaps TRBD1 (6 bases). Germline CDR1 is SEHNR and CDR2 is FQNEAQ (reference sequence). The CDR3 length is 16 residues. Trimming pared 0 bases from V and 5 bases from J, leaving 17 bases between.

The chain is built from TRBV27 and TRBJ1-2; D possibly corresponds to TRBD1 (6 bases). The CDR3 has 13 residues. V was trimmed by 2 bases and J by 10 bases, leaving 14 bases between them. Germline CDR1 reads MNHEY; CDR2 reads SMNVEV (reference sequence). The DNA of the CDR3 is TGTGCCAGCAGTTTAGGGCAGGGGAGGTCCTACACCTTC. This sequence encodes CASSLGQGRSYTF.

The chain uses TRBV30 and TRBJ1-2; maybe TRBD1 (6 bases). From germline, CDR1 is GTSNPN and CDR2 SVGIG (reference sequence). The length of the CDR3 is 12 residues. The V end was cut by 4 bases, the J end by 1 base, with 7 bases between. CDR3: CAWNRDNYGYTF. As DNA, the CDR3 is TGTGCCTGGAACAGGGATAACTATGGCTACACCTTC. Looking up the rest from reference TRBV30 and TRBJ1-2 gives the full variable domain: SQTIHQWPATLVQPVGSPLSLECTVEGTSNPNLYWYRQAAGRGLQLLFYSVGIGQISSEVPQNLSASRPQDRQFILSSKKLLLSDSGFYLCAWNRDNYGYTFGSGTRLTVV.

The CDR3 protein is CASSLGTEAFF. Written as DNA, the CDR3 is TGTGCCAGCAGCTTAGGCACTGAAGCTTTCTTT. This chain uses TRBV7-9 with TRBJ1-1; D is unresolved. The CDR3 loop spans 11 amino acids. Germline lookup yields CDR1 SEHNR and CDR2 FQNEAQ (reference sequence). Trimming took off 1 base at V and 4 bases at J, with 1 base between the two ends.

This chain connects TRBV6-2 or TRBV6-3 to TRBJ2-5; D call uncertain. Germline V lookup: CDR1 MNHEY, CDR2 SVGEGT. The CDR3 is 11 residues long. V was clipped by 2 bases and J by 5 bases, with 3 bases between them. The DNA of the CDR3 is TGTGCCAGCAGTTACATGGAGACCCAGTACTTC. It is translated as CASSYMETQYF.

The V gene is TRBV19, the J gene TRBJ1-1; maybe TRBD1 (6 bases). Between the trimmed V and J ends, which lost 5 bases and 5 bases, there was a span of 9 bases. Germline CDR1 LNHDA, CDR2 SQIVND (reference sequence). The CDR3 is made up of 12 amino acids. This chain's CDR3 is CASSWRGTEAFF. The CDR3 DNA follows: TGTGCCAGTAGTTGGAGGGGGACTGAAGCTTTCTTT. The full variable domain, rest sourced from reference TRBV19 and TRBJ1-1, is DGGITQSPKYLFRKEGQNVTLSCEQNLNHDAMYWYRQDPGQGLRLIYYSQIVNDFQKGDIAEGYSVSREKKESFPLTVTSAQKNPTAFYLCASSWRGTEAFFGQGTRLTVV.

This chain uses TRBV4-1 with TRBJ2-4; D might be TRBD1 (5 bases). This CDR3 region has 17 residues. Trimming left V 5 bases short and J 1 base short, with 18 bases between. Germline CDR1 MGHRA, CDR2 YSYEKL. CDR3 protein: CASSATVGPAAKNIQYF. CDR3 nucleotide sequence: TGCGCCAGCAGCGCGACTGTGGGGCCGGCGGCCAAAAACATTCAGTACTTC.

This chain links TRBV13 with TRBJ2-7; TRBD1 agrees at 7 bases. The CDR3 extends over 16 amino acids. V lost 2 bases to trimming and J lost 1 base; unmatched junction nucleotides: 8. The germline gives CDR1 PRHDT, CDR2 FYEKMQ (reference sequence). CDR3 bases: TGTGCCAGCAGCTTAAGAGGGTCGGACAGGTCCTACGAGCAGTACTTC. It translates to CASSLRGSDRSYEQYF.

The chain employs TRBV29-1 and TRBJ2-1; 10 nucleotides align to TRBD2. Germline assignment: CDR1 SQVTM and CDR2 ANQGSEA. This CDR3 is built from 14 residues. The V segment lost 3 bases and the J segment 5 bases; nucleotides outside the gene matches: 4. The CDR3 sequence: CSVDGSGRNNEQFF. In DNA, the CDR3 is TGCAGCGTTGACGGTAGCGGGAGGAACAATGAGCAGTTCTTC.